This TCR beta chain stems from a study of T cells in Graves' hyperthyroidism and ophthalmopathy. Study-wide points: Blood also held most thyroid clonotypes expanded beyond 0.001.

A few counts support this clonotype. Its target is unknown. The CDR3 has 14 residues. Germline-derived CDR1 and CDR2 are MNHEY and SMNVEV (reference sequence). V shed 6 bases and J 6 bases; nucleotides not matched to a gene: 9. TCR beta CDR3 regions were amplified from RNA. A first-round RT-PCR of the TCR CDR3 used the HTBI primer set. TCRdb re-analysed the multiplex PCR reads in MiXCR, keeping a single row per CDR3 protein. The sample shows some 700,000 distinct CDR3 sequences, 17% of them seen only once. This clonotype was obtained from a man between 50 and 59 years old with Graves' hyperthyroidism. V and J are TRBV27 and TRBJ2-7; 9 bases are a match to TRBD1. Specimen: blood. Here the CDR3 DNA reads TGTGCCAGCAGGGGGAGGGACAGGGCTGGCGAGCAGTACTTC. Its protein is CASRGRDRAGEQYF.